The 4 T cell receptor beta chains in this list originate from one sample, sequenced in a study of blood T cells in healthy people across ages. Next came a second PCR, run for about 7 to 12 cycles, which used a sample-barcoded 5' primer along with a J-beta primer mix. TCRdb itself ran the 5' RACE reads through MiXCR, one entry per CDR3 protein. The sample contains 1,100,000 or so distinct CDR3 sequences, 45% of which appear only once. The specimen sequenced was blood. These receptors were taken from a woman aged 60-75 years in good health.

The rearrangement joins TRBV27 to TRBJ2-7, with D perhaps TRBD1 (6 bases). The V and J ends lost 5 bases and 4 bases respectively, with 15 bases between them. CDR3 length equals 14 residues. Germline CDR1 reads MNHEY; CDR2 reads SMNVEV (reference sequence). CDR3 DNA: TGTGCCAGCAGTGCCCCGGGACATATTTACGAGCAGTACTTC. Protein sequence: CASSAPGHIYEQYF.

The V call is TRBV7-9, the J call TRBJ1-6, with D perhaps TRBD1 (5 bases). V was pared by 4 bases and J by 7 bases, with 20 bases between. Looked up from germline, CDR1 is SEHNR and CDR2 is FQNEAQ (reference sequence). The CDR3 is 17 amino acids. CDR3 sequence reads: CASSSSGKAGGNSPLHF. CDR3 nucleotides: TGTGCCAGCAGCTCATCAGGGAAAGCGGGGGGAAATTCACCCCTCCACTTT.

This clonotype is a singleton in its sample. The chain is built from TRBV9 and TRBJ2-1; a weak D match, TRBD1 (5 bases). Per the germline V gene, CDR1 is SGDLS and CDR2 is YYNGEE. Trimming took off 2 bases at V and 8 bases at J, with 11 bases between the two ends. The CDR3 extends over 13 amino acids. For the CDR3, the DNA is TGTGCCAGCAGCGTGGAGCAGGGCTATGAGCAGTTCTTC. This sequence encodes CASSVEQGYEQFF.

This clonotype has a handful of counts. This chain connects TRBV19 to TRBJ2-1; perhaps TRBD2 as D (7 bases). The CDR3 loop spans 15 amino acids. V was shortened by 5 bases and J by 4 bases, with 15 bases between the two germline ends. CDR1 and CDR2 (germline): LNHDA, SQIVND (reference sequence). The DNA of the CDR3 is TGTGCCAGTAGTCTACAGGGCGGGGGATACAATGAGCAGTTCTTC. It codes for CASSLQGGGYNEQFF. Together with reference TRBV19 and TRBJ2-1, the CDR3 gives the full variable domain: DGGITQSPKYLFRKEGQNVTLSCEQNLNHDAMYWYRQDPGQGLRLIYYSQIVNDFQKGDIAEGYSVSREKKESFPLTVTSAQKNPTAFYLCASSLQGGGYNEQFFGPGTRLTVL.